Listed below are T cell receptor beta chains from one sample, sequenced in a study of regulatory T cells in long-lasting Graves disease. TCRdb re-derived calls from the multiplex PCR reads in MiXCR, one entry per CDR3 protein. The sample yields some 370,000 distinct CDR3 sequences, roughly 24% seen once. The sequencing used peripheral blood mononuclear cells (PBMCs), collected when the disease was refractory, from a patient treated with antithyroid drugs. These receptor sequences come from a middle-aged woman with Graves disease. Each CDR3 is given without its conserved first and last residue. Each record gives: CDR3 length, V gene, J gene, CDR3 protein.

CDR3 length: 11
V gene: TRBV2
J gene: TRBJ2-7
CDR3 protein: ASKGEPSSEQY

CDR3 length: 10
V gene: TRBV19
J gene: TRBJ1-1
CDR3 protein: ASSTGNAEAF

CDR3 length: 18
V gene: TRBV28
J gene: TRBJ1-1
CDR3 protein: ASRDYPLGPPASRNTEAF

CDR3 length: 12
V gene: TRBV28
J gene: TRBJ2-7
CDR3 protein: ASSRGQRGYEQY

CDR3 length: 9
V gene: TRBV28
J gene: TRBJ1-1
CDR3 protein: ASSSPGRAF

CDR3 length: 13
V gene: TRBV30
J gene: TRBJ1-2
CDR3 protein: AWSRTGTGSSGYT

CDR3 length: 13
V gene: TRBV27
J gene: TRBJ1-5
CDR3 protein: ASSRDRGSGQPQH

CDR3 length: 10
V gene: TRBV29-1
J gene: TRBJ1-5
CDR3 protein: SASDSFQPQH

CDR3 length: 11
V gene: TRBV9
J gene: TRBJ2-7
CDR3 protein: ASSSPGQYEQY

CDR3 length: 11
V gene: TRBV12-3/TRBV12-4
J gene: TRBJ1-1
CDR3 protein: ASSLSERGEAF

CDR3 length: 12
V gene: TRBV5-1
J gene: TRBJ1-2
CDR3 protein: ASSSTALNYGYT

CDR3 length: 11
V gene: TRBV6-1
J gene: TRBJ2-5
CDR3 protein: ASNRQPRETQY

CDR3 length: 11
V gene: TRBV6-1
J gene: TRBJ2-1
CDR3 protein: ASKGGPWVEQF

CDR3 length: 13
V gene: TRBV28
J gene: TRBJ2-3
CDR3 protein: ASSFVGLPTDTQY

CDR3 length: 12
V gene: TRBV28
J gene: TRBJ2-2
CDR3 protein: ASKGQPNTGELF

CDR3 length: 13
V gene: TRBV11-1
J gene: TRBJ1-2
CDR3 protein: ASSLGPDGGLGYT

CDR3 length: 12
V gene: TRBV5-1
J gene: TRBJ2-7
CDR3 protein: ASSWTSQGSEQY

CDR3 length: 11
V gene: TRBV6-1
J gene: TRBJ2-2
CDR3 protein: ASRKPLTGELF

CDR3 length: 13
V gene: TRBV7-6
J gene: TRBJ2-6
CDR3 protein: ASSLEANGANVLT

CDR3 length: 13
V gene: TRBV6-2/TRBV6-3
J gene: TRBJ2-7
CDR3 protein: ASSYEWVMVYEQY